Listed here are 31 T cell receptor beta chains from one sample, sequenced in a study of type 1 and type 2 diabetes patients. The PCR template was genomic DNA. A primer set of 30 forward and 13 reverse primers amplified the CDR3. Using its own MiXCR run on the multiplex PCR reads, TCRdb lists one record per CDR3 protein. The data contain fewer than 350,000 distinct CDR3 sequences, approximately 45% of them singletons. Material: peripheral blood mononuclear cells (PBMCs). The origin of the receptors is a man younger than 30 with type 2 diabetes.

Regarding this clonotype: At one boundary the junction diverges from the germline segment, which might be a read error. The rearrangement uses TRBV7-8 and TRBJ2-7; D is possibly TRBD2 (6 bases). This CDR3 region has 16 residues. From germline, CDR1 is SGHVS and CDR2 FQNEAQ. CDR3 sequence (DNA): TGTGCCAGCAGCTTGATCCTAGCGCCGGTATCCCACGAGCAGAACTTC. This encodes CASSLILAPVSHEQNF.

The V and J genes are TRBV28 and TRBJ1-4, with D maybe TRBD1 (5 bases). Germline values: CDR1 MDHEN, CDR2 SYDVKM. CDR3 length: 17 amino acids. V gave up 3 bases and J gave up 1 base, with 15 bases separating them. The DNA for the CDR3 is TGTGCCAGCAGTTTTGTATCGGGGAGGGGAACTAATGAAAAACTGTTTTTT. Residues: CASSFVSGRGTNEKLFF.

V is TRBV9 and J is TRBJ2-1; D uncertain. The germline V gene encodes CDR1 SGDLS and CDR2 YYNGEE. CDR3 length: 14 amino acids. The germline V and J ends were trimmed by 4 bases and 2 bases, with 10 bases remaining between them. The CDR3 DNA reads as TGTGCCAGCAGCCTTACTGGGACCTACAATGAGCAGTTCTTC. Translating it yields CASSLTGTYNEQFF.

The chain recombines TRBV3-1 with TRBJ1-2, with D uncertain. The CDR3 contains 17 residues. Trimming shortened V by 1 base and J by 0 bases, and 15 bases separated the two germline ends. The germline V gene encodes CDR1 LGHDT and CDR2 YNNKEL (reference sequence). In nucleotides, the CDR3 is TGTGCCAGCAGCCAAGTAGGTATGGGGATTCCTAACTATGGCTACACCTTC. Protein: CASSQVGMGIPNYGYTF.

This chain connects TRBV12-5 to TRBJ2-3; D gene uncertain. This CDR3 is 13 amino acids long. Germline CDR1 and CDR2: LGHNT and FRNRAP. In nucleotides, the CDR3 is TGTGCCAGCAGTTTAGGCCAGTCAGATACGCAGTATTTT. Translating it yields CASSLGQSDTQYF.

This clonotype appeared many times. V and J are TRBV7-9 and TRBJ2-7, with D maybe TRBD1 (5 bases). The CDR3 has 13 residues. Trimming shortened V by 8 bases and J by 1 base, and 12 bases separated the two germline ends. CDR1 SEHNR and CDR2 FQNEAQ come from the germline V gene (reference sequence). This CDR3 reads CASGQGLSYEQYF. The DNA of the CDR3 is TGTGCCAGCGGCCAGGGTCTTTCCTACGAGCAGTACTTC.

This clonotype was picked up a small number of times. The genes are TRBV28 and TRBJ1-6; no firm D call. V lost 7 bases, J lost 0 bases, and 10 bases lay in between. The germline CDR1 and CDR2 sequences are MDHEN and SYDVKM. The CDR3 covers 15 residues. The CDR3 is CASTQGLSYNSPLHF. The CDR3 DNA is TGTGCCAGCACCCAAGGGCTCTCCTATAATTCACCCCTCCACTTT.

The V gene is TRBV7-2, the J gene TRBJ2-3; D could derive from TRBD1 or TRBD2 (5 bases each). This CDR3 is 13 amino acids long. The germline V and J ends were trimmed by 1 base and 6 bases, with 8 bases remaining between them. Germline assignment: CDR1 SGHTA and CDR2 FQGNSA. DNA of the CDR3: TGTGCCAGCAGCTTAGGGGGGTGGGATACGCAGTATTTT. Translated, it gives CASSLGGWDTQYF.

The CDR3 region is CASSRTQTGRLLTDTQYF. CDR3 nucleotides: TGTGCCAGCAGTCGAACCCAGACAGGGCGGTTGCTCACAGATACGCAGTATTTT. The rearrangement uses TRBV6-5 and TRBJ2-3, with 7 bases identical to TRBD1. The CDR3 extends over 18 amino acids. The ends lost 5 bases at V and 2 bases at J; junction bases unmatched: 16. Germline lookup yields CDR1 MNHEY and CDR2 SVGAGI.

V gene TRBV15 combines with J gene TRBJ2-1, with TRBD1 identical over 11 bases. The CDR3 covers 15 residues. The V and J ends lost 3 bases and 7 bases, in that order; junction bases with no gene match: 5. Germline CDR1 LNHNV, CDR2 YYDKDF (reference sequence). The CDR3 region is CATSRRTGGGNEQFF. In nucleotides, the CDR3 is TGTGCCACCAGCAGGAGGACAGGGGGCGGGAATGAGCAGTTCTTC.

This clonotype occurred a few times. The chain joins TRBV2 to TRBJ2-7, with D uncertain. The ends were cut back, 5 bases at V and 0 bases at J, with 8 bases in the middle. Germline CDR1 reads SNHLY; CDR2 reads FYNNEI. The CDR3 covers 13 residues. CDR3 amino acids: CASSMGLSYEQYF. The CDR3 bases are TGTGCCAGCAGTATGGGTCTCTCCTACGAGCAGTACTTC.

V is TRBV9 and J is TRBJ2-2, with 10 bases aligning to TRBD1. The germline CDR1 and CDR2 sequences are SGDLS and YYNGEE. The CDR3 runs to 16 residues. Trimming took 4 bases from V and 1 from J; bases not matched to a gene: 4. CDR3 DNA: TGTGCCAGCAGCCCACGGGACAGGGGGAACACCGGGGAGCTGTTTTTT. It codes for CASSPRDRGNTGELFF.

The chain links TRBV12-3 or TRBV12-4 to TRBJ1-1; a possible D gene is TRBD1 (6 bases). Trimming shortened V by 6 bases and J by 5 bases, and 22 bases separated the two germline ends. This CDR3 has 16 residues. CDR3 loop: CASSPRGVGGQTEAFF. The CDR3 DNA reads as TGTGCCAGCAGCCCCAGGGGTGTTGGGGGCCAAACTGAAGCTTTCTTT.

The J gene is TRBJ2-5, the V gene TRBV7-2; D possibly matches TRBD1 or TRBD2 (5 bases each). The germline gives CDR1 SGHTA, CDR2 FQGNSA. The CDR3 loop spans 15 amino acids. Trimming pared 5 bases from V and 4 bases from J, leaving 17 bases between. CDR3 loop: CASSPKAPRGETQYF. The CDR3 DNA follows: TGTGCCAGCAGCCCCAAAGCTCCGAGGGGAGAGACCCAGTACTTC.

V is TRBV28 and J is TRBJ2-1; 11 bases fit TRBD2. In germline, CDR1 is MDHEN, CDR2 SYDVKM. J lost 7 bases, V lost 6 bases, and 8 bases had no gene match. The CDR3 loop spans 15 amino acids. The chain's CDR3 is CASSVAGGPGNEQFF. In nucleotides, the CDR3 is TGTGCCAGCAGCGTAGCGGGAGGGCCGGGTAATGAGCAGTTCTTC.

The chain links TRBV4-1 to TRBJ1-5; D unclear. Per the germline V gene, CDR1 is MGHRA and CDR2 is YSYEKL. V shed 1 base and J shed 6 bases, with 4 bases lying between them. CDR3 size: 12 residues. CDR3 DNA: TGCGCCAGCAGCCAAGGGGCTCAGCCCCAGCATTTT. Protein: CASSQGAQPQHF.

A word on this clonotype: A read error may account for a junction end that differs from germline. This sequence joins TRBV7-9 and TRBJ2-3; 9 bases fit TRBD2. The length of the CDR3 is 14 residues. Per germline, CDR1 SEHNR and CDR2 FQNEAQ (reference sequence). CDR3 sequence reads: CASSPTTLAGDLTF. The CDR3 coding sequence is TGTGCCAGCAGCCCCACAACCTTAGCGGGGGACCTCACTTTT.

V and J are TRBV6-6 and TRBJ1-5; maybe TRBD1 (5 bases). Germline CDR1 reads MNHNY; CDR2 reads SVGAGI (reference sequence). The CDR3 length is 14 residues. With 5 bases removed from V and 7 bases from J, the gap between germline ends came to 15 bases. The CDR3 DNA sequence: TGTGCCAGCAGTCCCGGGGGTAGGAGCCAGCCCCAGCATTTT. Translating it yields CASSPGGRSQPQHF.

The chain joins TRBV29-1 to TRBJ2-7; a possible D gene is TRBD2 (6 bases). The CDR3 loop spans 13 amino acids. V was shortened by 0 bases and J by 3 bases, with 9 bases between the two germline ends. Germline CDR1 reads SQVTM; CDR2 reads ANQGSEA. This CDR3 is CSVEESGGYEQYF. CDR3 nucleotide sequence: TGCAGCGTTGAAGAGTCCGGGGGCTACGAGCAGTACTTC.

The gene calls are TRBV2 and TRBJ2-7; TRBD2 matches at 15 bases. The V and J ends lost 10 bases and 6 bases, in that order; junction bases with no gene match: 7. The germline gives CDR1 SNHLY, CDR2 FYNNEI. The CDR3 totals 14 residues. CDR3 nucleotides: TGTGCCACGGGGACTAGCGGGAGGCTCGGCGAGCAGTACTTC. Its translation is CATGTSGRLGEQYF.

The V call is TRBV27, the J call TRBJ2-5; D is unresolved. This CDR3 comprises 13 residues. CDR1 is MNHEY and CDR2 is SMNVEV in the germline V gene (reference sequence). Trimming took 3 bases from V and 1 from J, leaving 6 bases between them. CDR3 DNA sequence: TGTGCCAGCAGTTTCTCCTTCCAAGAGACCCAGTACTTC. Amino acid sequence: CASSFSFQETQYF.

The chain recombines TRBV7-9 with TRBJ2-7, with no clear D. This CDR3 is built from 14 residues. Trimming took off 4 bases at V and 7 bases at J, with 17 bases between the two ends. In germline, CDR1 is SEHNR, CDR2 FQNEAQ (reference sequence). The CDR3 bases are TGTGCCAGCAGCTCCACCGACCGAACTCGGGAGCAGTACTTC. As protein: CASSSTDRTREQYF.

The chain employs TRBV12-3 or TRBV12-4 and TRBJ1-1; D is possibly TRBD1 (6 bases). V was trimmed by 2 bases and J by 5 bases, leaving 12 bases between them. This CDR3 region has 14 residues. In DNA, the CDR3 is TGTGCCAGCAGTTTAAGGACAGAGGGGACTGAAGCTTTCTTT. The encoded protein is CASSLRTEGTEAFF.

The chain joins TRBV6-5 to TRBJ2-5, with D unclear. Germline-derived CDR1 and CDR2 are MNHEY and SVGAGI. The V end lost 0 bases, the J end lost 2 bases, and 7 bases lay between the germline ends. CDR3 length equals 14 residues. CDR3 amino acids: CASSYSESQETQYF. The CDR3, as DNA: TGTGCCAGCAGTTACTCTGAGTCGCAAGAGACCCAGTACTTC.

The V gene is TRBV2, the J gene TRBJ1-3; D call uncertain. The ends were cut back, 4 bases at V and 2 bases at J, with 12 bases in the middle. CDR1 is SNHLY, CDR2 FYNNEI, per germline. The CDR3 is 15 residues long. The CDR3 DNA sequence: TGTGCCAGCAGTGTTGGGGATGGGGCTGGAAACACCATATATTTT. Residues: CASSVGDGAGNTIYF.

This clonotype was counted between two and nine times. CDR3 nucleotides: TGTGCCAGCAACGTGTGGGGGAAGCGCTATGGCTACACCTTC. It codes for CASNVWGKRYGYTF. This chain connects TRBV12-3 or TRBV12-4 to TRBJ1-2; D possibly corresponds to TRBD1 (5 bases). Trimming removed 7 bases at V and 4 bases at J, with 16 bases between. This CDR3 contains 14 residues.

V and J are TRBV28 and TRBJ1-2; D is unclear. Trimming took 4 bases from V and 7 from J, leaving 10 bases between them. Germline V gene lookup returns CDR1 MDHEN and CDR2 SYDVKM. The CDR3 is 12 residues long. CDR3 sequence: CASSSRVSGYTF. The CDR3 nucleotides read TGTGCCAGCAGTTCGAGGGTTTCTGGCTACACCTTC.

This chain connects TRBV2 to TRBJ2-7; the match to TRBD2 covers 11 bases. The CDR3 totals 19 residues. The V segment lost 6 bases and the J segment 2 bases; nucleotides outside the gene matches: 18. Germline V gene data show CDR1 as SNHLY and CDR2 as FYNNEI. CDR3 residues: CASRHPELAGVKGAYEQYF. The CDR3 DNA follows: TGTGCCAGCAGACACCCGGAACTAGCGGGAGTTAAGGGAGCCTACGAGCAGTACTTC.

The chain carries TRBV28 and TRBJ1-1; 9 positions match TRBD1. Per germline, CDR1 MDHEN and CDR2 SYDVKM. J lost 4 bases, V lost 4 bases, and 13 bases had no gene match. The CDR3 contains 17 residues. DNA of the CDR3: TGTGCCAGCAGTTCACCATACAGGGGGCGACCAAGCACTGAAGCTTTCTTT. As protein: CASSSPYRGRPSTEAFF.

This sequence joins TRBV12-3 or TRBV12-4 and TRBJ1-3; D gene ambiguous. The V end was cut by 3 bases, the J end by 4 bases, with 7 bases between. The CDR3 covers 13 residues. CDR3 sequence reads: CASSFIAGNTIYF. The CDR3 bases are TGTGCCAGCAGTTTCATCGCCGGAAACACCATATATTTT.

This clonotype was seen only a few times. The chain couples TRBV20-1 to TRBJ2-1; 8 nucleotides align to TRBD2. V was clipped by 4 bases and J by 4 bases; unmatched bases: 12. Germline lookup yields CDR1 DFQATT and CDR2 SNEGSKA (reference sequence). The CDR3 has 16 amino acids. CDR3 residues: CSANPTSGQFYNEQFF. CDR3 DNA: TGCAGTGCTAACCCTACTAGCGGCCAATTTTACAATGAGCAGTTCTTC.